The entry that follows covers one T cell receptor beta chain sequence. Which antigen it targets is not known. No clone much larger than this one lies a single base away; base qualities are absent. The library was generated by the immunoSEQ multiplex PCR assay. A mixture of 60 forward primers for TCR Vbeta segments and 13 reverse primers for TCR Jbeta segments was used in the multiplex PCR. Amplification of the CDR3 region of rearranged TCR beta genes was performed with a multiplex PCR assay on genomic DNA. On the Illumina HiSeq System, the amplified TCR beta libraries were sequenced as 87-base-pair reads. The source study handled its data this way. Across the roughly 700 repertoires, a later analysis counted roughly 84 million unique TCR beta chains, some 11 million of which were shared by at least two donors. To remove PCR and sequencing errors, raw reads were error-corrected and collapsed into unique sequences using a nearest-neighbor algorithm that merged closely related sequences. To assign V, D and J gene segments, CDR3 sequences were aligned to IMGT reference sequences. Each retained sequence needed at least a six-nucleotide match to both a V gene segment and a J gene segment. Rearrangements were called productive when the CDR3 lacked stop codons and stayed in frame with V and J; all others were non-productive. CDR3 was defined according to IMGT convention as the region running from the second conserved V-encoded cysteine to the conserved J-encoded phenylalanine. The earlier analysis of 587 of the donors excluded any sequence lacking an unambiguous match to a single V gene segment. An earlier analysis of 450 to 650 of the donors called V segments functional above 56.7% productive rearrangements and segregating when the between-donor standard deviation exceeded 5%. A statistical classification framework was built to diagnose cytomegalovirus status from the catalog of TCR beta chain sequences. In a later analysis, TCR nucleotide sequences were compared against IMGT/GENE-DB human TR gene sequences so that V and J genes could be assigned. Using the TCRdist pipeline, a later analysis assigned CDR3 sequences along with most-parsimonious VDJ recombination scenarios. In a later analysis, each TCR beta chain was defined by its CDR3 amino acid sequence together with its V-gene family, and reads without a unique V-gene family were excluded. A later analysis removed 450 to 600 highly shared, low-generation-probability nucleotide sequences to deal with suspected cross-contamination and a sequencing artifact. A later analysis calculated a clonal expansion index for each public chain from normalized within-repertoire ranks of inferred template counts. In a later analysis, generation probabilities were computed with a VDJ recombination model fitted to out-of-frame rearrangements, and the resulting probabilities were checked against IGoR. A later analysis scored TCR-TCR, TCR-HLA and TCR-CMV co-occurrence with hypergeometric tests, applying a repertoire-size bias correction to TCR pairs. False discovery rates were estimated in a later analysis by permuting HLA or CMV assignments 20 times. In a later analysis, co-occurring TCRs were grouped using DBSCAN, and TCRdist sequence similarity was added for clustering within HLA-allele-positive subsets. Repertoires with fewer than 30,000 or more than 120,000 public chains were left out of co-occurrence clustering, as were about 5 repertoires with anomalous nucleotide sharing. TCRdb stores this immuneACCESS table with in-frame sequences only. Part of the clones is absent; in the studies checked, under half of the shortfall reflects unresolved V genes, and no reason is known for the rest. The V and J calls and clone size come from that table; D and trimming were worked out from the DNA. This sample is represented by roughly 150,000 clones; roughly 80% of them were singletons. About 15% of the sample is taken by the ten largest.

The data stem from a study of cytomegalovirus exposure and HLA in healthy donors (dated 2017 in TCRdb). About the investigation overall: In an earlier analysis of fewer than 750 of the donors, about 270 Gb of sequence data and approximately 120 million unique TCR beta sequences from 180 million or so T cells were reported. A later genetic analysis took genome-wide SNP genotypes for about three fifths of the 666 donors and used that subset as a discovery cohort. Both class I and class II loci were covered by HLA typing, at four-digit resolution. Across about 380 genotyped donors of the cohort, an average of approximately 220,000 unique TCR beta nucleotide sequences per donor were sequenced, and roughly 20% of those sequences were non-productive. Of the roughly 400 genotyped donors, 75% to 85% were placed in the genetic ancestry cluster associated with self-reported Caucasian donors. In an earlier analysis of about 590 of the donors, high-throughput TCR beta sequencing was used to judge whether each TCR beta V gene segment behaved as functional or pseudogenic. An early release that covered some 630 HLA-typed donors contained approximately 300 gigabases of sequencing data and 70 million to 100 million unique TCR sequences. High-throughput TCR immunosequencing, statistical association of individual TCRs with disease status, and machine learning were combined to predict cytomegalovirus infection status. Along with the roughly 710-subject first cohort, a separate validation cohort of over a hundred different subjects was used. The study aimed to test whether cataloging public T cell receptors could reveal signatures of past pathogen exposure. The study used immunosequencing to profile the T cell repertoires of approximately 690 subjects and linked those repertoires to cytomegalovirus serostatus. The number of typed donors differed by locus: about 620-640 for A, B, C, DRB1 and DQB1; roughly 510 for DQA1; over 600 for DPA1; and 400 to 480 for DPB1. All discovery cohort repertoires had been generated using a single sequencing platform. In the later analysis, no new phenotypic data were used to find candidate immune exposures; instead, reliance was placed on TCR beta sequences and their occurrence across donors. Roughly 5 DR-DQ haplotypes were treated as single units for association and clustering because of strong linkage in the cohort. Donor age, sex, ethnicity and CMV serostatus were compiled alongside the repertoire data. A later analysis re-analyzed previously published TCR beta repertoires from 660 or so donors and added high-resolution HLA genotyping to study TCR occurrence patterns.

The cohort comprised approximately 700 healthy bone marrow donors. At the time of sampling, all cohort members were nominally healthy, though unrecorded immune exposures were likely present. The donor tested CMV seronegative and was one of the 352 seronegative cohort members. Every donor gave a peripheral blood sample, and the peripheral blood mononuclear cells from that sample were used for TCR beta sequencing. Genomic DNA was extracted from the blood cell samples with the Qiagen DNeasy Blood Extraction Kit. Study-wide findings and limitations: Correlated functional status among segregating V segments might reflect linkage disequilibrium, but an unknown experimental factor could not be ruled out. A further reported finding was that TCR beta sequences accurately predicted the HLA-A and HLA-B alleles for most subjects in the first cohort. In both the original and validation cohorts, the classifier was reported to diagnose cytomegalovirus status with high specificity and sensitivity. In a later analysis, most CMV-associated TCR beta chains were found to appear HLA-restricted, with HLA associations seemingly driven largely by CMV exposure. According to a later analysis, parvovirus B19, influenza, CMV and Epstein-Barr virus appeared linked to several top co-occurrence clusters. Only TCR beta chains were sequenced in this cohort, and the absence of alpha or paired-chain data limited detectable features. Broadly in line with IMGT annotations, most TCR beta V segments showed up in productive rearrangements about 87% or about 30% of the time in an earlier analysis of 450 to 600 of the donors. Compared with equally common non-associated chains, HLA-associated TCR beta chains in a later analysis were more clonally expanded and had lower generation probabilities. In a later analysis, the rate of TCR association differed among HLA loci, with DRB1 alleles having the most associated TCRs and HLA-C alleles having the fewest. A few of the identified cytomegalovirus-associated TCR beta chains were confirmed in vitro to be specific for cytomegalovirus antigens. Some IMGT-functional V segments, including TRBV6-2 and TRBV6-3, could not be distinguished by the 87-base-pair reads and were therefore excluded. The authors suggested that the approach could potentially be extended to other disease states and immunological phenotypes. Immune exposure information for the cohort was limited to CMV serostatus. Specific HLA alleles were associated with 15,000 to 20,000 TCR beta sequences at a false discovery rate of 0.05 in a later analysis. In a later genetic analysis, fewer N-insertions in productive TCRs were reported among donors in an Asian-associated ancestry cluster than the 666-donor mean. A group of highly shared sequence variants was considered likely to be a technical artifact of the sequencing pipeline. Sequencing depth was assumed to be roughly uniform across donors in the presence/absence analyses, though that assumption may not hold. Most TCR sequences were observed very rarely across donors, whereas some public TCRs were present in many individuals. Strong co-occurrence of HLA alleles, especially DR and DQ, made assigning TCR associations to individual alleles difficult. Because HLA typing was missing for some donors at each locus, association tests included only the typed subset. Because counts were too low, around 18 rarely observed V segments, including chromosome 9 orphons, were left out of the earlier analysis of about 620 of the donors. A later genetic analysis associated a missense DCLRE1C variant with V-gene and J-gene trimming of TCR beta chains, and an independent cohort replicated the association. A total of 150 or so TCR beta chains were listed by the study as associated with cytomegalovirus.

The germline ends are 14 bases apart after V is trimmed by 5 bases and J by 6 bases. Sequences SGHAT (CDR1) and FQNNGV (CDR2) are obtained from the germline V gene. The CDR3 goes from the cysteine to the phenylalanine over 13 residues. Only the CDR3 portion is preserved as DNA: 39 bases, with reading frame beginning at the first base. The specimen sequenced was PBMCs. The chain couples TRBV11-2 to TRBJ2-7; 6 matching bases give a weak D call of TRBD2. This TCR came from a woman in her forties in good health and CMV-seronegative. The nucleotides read TGTGCCAGCAGCCGAGGGGCCGGGGGCGAGCAGTACTTC. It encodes CASSRGAGGEQYF.